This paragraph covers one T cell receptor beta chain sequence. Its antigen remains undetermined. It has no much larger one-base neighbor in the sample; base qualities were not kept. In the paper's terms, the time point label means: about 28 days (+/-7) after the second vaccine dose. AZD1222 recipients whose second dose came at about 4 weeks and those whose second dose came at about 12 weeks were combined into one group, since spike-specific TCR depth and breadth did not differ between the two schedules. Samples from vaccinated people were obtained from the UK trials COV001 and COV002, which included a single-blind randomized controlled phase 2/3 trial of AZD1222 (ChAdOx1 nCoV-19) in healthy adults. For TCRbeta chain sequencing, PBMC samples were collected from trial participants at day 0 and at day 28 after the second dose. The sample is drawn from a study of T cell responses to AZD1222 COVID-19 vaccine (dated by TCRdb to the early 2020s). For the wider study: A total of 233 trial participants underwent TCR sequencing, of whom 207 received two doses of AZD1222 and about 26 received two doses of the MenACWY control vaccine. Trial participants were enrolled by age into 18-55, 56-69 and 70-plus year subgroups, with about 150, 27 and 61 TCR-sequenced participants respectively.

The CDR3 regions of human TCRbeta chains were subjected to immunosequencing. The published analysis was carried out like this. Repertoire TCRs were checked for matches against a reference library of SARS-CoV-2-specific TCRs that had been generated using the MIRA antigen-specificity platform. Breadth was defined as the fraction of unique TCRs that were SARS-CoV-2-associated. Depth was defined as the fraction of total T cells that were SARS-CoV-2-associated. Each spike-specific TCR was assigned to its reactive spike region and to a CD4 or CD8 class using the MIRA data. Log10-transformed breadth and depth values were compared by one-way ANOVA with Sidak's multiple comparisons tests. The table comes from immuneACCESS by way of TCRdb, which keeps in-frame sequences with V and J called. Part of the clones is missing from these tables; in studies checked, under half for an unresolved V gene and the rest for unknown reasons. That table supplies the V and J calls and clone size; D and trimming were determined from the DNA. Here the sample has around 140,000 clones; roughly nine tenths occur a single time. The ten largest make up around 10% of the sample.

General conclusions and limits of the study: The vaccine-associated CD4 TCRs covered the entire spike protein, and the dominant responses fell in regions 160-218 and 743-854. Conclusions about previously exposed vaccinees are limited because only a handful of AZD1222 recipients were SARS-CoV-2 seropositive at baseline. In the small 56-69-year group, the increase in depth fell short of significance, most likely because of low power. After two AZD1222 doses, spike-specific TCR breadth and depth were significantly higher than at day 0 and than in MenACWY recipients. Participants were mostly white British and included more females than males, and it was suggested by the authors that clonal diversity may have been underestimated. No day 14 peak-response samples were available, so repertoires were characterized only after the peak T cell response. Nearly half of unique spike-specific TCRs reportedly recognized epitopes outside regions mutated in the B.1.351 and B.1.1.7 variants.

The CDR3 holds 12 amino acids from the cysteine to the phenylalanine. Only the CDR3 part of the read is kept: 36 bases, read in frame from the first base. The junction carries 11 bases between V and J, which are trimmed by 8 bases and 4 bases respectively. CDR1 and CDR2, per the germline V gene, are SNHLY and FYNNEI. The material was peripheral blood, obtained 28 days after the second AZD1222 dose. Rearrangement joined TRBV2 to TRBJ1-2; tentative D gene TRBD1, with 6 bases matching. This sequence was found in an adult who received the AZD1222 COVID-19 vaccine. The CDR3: CASQVGGYGYTF. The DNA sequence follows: TGTGCCAGCCAAGTAGGGGGCTATGGCTACACCTTC.